This T cell receptor (beta chain) was identified during a study of T cell responses to AZD1222 COVID-19 vaccine. The overall study: Pooled samples include second doses given at about 4 or 12 weeks.

Study-level results: After the peak T cell response, and only then, were repertoires sampled. With two AZD1222 doses given, Spike-specific TCR breadth and depth both rose. Unmutated variant regions reportedly attract nearly half of all spike-specific TCRs.

With regard to this clone: No antigen is known for it.

Data came from immunoSEQ multiplex PCR; TCRdb stores just in-frame clones and leaves some out. The sample carries 150,000 to 200,000 clones, around 94% recorded once. Germline V CDR1 and CDR2: LGHNT, FRNRAP. The CDR3 runs 13 residues. The V end lost 7 bases, the J end lost 8 bases, and 15 bases lay between the germline ends. The chain employs TRBV12-5 and TRBJ2-1; no reliable D call. This sequence was found in an adult in good health. Sequences were derived from peripheral blood, sampled on day 0 of AZD1222 vaccination. CDR3 sequence: CASATTVHDEQFF. DNA for the CDR3: TGTGCTAGTGCCACGACTGTGCACGATGAGCAGTTCTTC. The variable domain in full, with the rest retrieved from reference TRBV12-5 and TRBJ2-1, is DARVTQTPRHKVTEMGQEVTMRCQPILGHNTVFWYRQTMMQGLELLAYFRNRAPLDDSGMPKDRFSAEMPDATLATLKIQPSEPRDSAVYFCASATTVHDEQFFGPGTRLTVL.